This is a list of T cell receptor beta chains from one sample in a study of memory CD8 T cells in hepatitis C reinfection. Method: immunoSEQ multiplex PCR; TCRdb's copy keeps in-frame clones and lacks some. Of 50,000 or so clones listed, roughly 91% are singletons. Sequencing used naive CD8+ T cells sorted from blood. Source of these receptors: a man aged 18-30 years with hepatitis C virus infection. The CDR3 runs from the conserved cysteine through the conserved F or W. D genes are given only for firm matches. A row's size may be missing; if present it is once, few, many or a size class.

d_gene: TRBD2
abundance: .
j_gene: TRBJ2-1
v_gene: TRBV6-1
CDR3aa: CASTRAGGSGNEQFF
CDR3nt: TGTGCCAGCACGAGGGCGGGGGGGTCTGGGAATGAGCAGTTCTTC

d_gene: .
abundance: .
j_gene: TRBJ1-1
v_gene: TRBV11-2
CDR3aa: CASTGPGGTEAFF
CDR3nt: TGTGCCAGTACAGGGCCCGGAGGCACTGAAGCTTTCTTT

d_gene: TRBD1
abundance: .
j_gene: TRBJ1-4
v_gene: TRBV5-1
CDR3aa: CASSPRDRGGEKLFF
CDR3nt: TGCGCCAGCAGCCCCCGGGACAGGGGCGGCGAAAAACTGTTTTTT

d_gene: TRBD2
abundance: .
j_gene: TRBJ2-3
v_gene: TRBV5-1
CDR3aa: CASSLWGGATDTQYF
CDR3nt: TGCGCCAGCAGCTTGTGGGGAGGGGCCACAGATACGCAGTATTTT

d_gene: .
abundance: .
j_gene: TRBJ2-1
v_gene: TRBV19
CDR3aa: CASTQGSYNEQFF
CDR3nt: TGTGCCAGTACCCAGGGGTCCTACAATGAGCAGTTCTTC

d_gene: TRBD2
abundance: .
j_gene: TRBJ2-7
v_gene: TRBV28
CDR3aa: CASSLLADRSYEQYF
CDR3nt: TGTGCCAGCAGTCTACTAGCGGACCGCTCCTACGAGCAGTACTTC

d_gene: TRBD2
abundance: .
j_gene: TRBJ2-5
v_gene: TRBV9
CDR3aa: CASSVAYGTSGRASETQYF
CDR3nt: TGTGCCAGCAGCGTAGCTTATGGGACTAGCGGGAGGGCCTCAGAGACCCAGTACTTC

d_gene: .
abundance: .
j_gene: TRBJ2-1
v_gene: TRBV6-1
CDR3aa: CASSHPGDEQFF
CDR3nt: TGTGCCAGCAGTCACCCAGGGGATGAGCAGTTCTTC

d_gene: TRBD1
abundance: once
j_gene: TRBJ1-5
v_gene: TRBV5-1
CDR3aa: CASSPQGLYNQPQHF
CDR3nt: TGCGCCAGCAGTCCACAGGGGCTTTACAATCAGCCCCAGCATTTT

d_gene: TRBD2
abundance: .
j_gene: TRBJ2-5
v_gene: TRBV7-8
CDR3aa: CASSPASGLAGEEETQYF
CDR3nt: TGTGCCAGCAGCCCGGCCTCGGGACTAGCGGGAGAGGAGGAGACCCAGTACTTC

d_gene: .
abundance: .
j_gene: TRBJ1-4
v_gene: TRBV28
CDR3aa: CASSGTGLPATNEKLFF
CDR3nt: TGTGCCAGCAGTGGAACAGGGTTACCCGCAACTAATGAAAAACTGTTTTTT

d_gene: TRBD1
abundance: few
j_gene: TRBJ1-1
v_gene: TRBV4-1
CDR3aa: CASSRTGDDEAFF
CDR3nt: TGCGCCAGCAGCCGGACAGGGGATGATGAAGCTTTCTTT

d_gene: TRBD1
abundance: few
j_gene: TRBJ1-3
v_gene: TRBV7-9
CDR3aa: CASSPGGSGNTIYF
CDR3nt: TGTGCCAGCAGCCCAGGGGGCTCCGGAAACACCATATATTTT

d_gene: TRBD2
abundance: .
j_gene: TRBJ2-7
v_gene: TRBV7-8
CDR3aa: CASSAQDVAGAFWYEQYF
CDR3nt: TGTGCCAGCAGCGCCCAGGACGTAGCGGGAGCCTTTTGGTACGAGCAGTACTTC

d_gene: .
abundance: .
j_gene: TRBJ1-4
v_gene: TRBV2
CDR3aa: CASSEAASSTNEKLFF
CDR3nt: TGTGCCAGCAGTGAAGCGGCTTCCTCAACTAATGAAAAACTGTTTTTT

d_gene: .
abundance: .
j_gene: TRBJ1-2
v_gene: TRBV6-5
CDR3aa: CASTSWGHPGYTF
CDR3nt: TGTGCCAGCACGTCGTGGGGACACCCAGGCTACACCTTC

d_gene: .
abundance: few
j_gene: TRBJ1-2
v_gene: TRBV4-1
CDR3aa: CASSLESGYGYTF
CDR3nt: TGCGCCAGCAGCCTGGAGTCGGGCTATGGCTACACCTTC

d_gene: TRBD1
abundance: .
j_gene: TRBJ1-1
v_gene: TRBV11-2
CDR3aa: CASNLDRGNTEAFF
CDR3nt: TGTGCCAGCAACTTGGACAGGGGCAACACTGAAGCTTTCTTT

d_gene: .
abundance: once
j_gene: TRBJ2-7
v_gene: TRBV28
CDR3aa: CASSRSGLLTYEQYF
CDR3nt: TGTGCCAGCAGTCGGTCGGGACTCCTCACCTACGAGCAGTACTTC

d_gene: .
abundance: .
j_gene: TRBJ1-1
v_gene: TRBV5-4
CDR3aa: CASSLRGEAFF
CDR3nt: TGTGCCAGCAGCTTGCGGGGGGAAGCTTTCTTT

d_gene: .
abundance: .
j_gene: TRBJ1-1
v_gene: TRBV6-5
CDR3aa: CASSPGITDTEAFF
CDR3nt: TGTGCCAGCAGCCCCGGGATTACCGACACTGAAGCTTTCTTT

d_gene: .
abundance: .
j_gene: TRBJ1-2
v_gene: TRBV28
CDR3aa: CASTPAGGASHGYTF
CDR3nt: TGTGCCAGCACCCCGGCGGGGGGCGCCAGCCATGGCTACACCTTC

d_gene: TRBD2
abundance: once
j_gene: TRBJ2-5
v_gene: TRBV6-6
CDR3aa: CASSRLLAGEGETQYF
CDR3nt: TGTGCCAGCAGTCGCCTACTAGCGGGAGAAGGGGAGACCCAGTACTTC

d_gene: .
abundance: .
j_gene: TRBJ1-5
v_gene: TRBV28
CDR3aa: CASSSILVNQPQHF
CDR3nt: TGTGCCAGCAGCTCTATCTTGGTAAATCAGCCCCAGCATTTT

d_gene: TRBD1
abundance: .
j_gene: TRBJ2-7
v_gene: TRBV27
CDR3aa: CASSHWTGGGEQYF
CDR3nt: TGTGCCAGCAGTCATTGGACAGGGGGCGGCGAGCAGTACTTC

d_gene: .
abundance: .
j_gene: TRBJ2-2
v_gene: TRBV7-6
CDR3aa: CASSSRSGPNTGELFF
CDR3nt: TGTGCCAGCAGCTCAAGGAGCGGACCTAACACCGGGGAGCTGTTTTTT

d_gene: .
abundance: .
j_gene: TRBJ1-3
v_gene: TRBV6-5
CDR3aa: CASMVGAGNTIYF
CDR3nt: TGTGCCAGCATGGTTGGAGCTGGAAACACCATATATTTT

d_gene: .
abundance: .
j_gene: TRBJ2-1
v_gene: TRBV6-5
CDR3aa: CASSEAGVGEQFF
CDR3nt: TGTGCCAGCAGTGAAGCCGGAGTGGGTGAGCAGTTCTTC

d_gene: TRBD2
abundance: .
j_gene: TRBJ2-5
v_gene: TRBV5-1
CDR3aa: CASSLGLAGTSKGDQYF
CDR3nt: TGCGCCAGCAGCTTGGGGCTAGCGGGGACCTCTAAGGGTGACCAGTACTTC

d_gene: .
abundance: few
j_gene: TRBJ2-2
v_gene: TRBV6-4
CDR3aa: CASSESQLRVSVRITGELFF
CDR3nt: TGTGCCAGCAGTGAGTCCCAGCTACGGGTATCGGTTAGAATCACCGGGGAGCTGTTTTTT

d_gene: TRBD2
abundance: .
j_gene: TRBJ2-3
v_gene: TRBV6-5
CDR3aa: CASNPLAGGLDTQYF
CDR3nt: TGTGCCAGCAATCCTCTAGCGGGAGGGCTAGATACGCAGTATTTT

d_gene: .
abundance: .
j_gene: TRBJ2-3
v_gene: TRBV4-1
CDR3aa: CASSPKGVLGTDTQYF
CDR3nt: TGCGCCAGCAGCCCGAAAGGGGTATTGGGCACAGATACGCAGTATTTT

d_gene: TRBD2
abundance: .
j_gene: TRBJ2-5
v_gene: TRBV7-2
CDR3aa: CASSLSGLAEAQYF
CDR3nt: TGTGCCAGCAGCTTATCGGGACTAGCGGAGGCCCAGTACTTC

d_gene: .
abundance: once
j_gene: TRBJ1-3
v_gene: TRBV7-7
CDR3aa: CASSSLGGDSGNTIYF
CDR3nt: TGTGCCAGCAGCTCCCTGGGTGGAGACTCTGGAAACACCATATATTTT

d_gene: .
abundance: .
j_gene: TRBJ2-5
v_gene: TRBV27
CDR3aa: CASSLSYTGWETQYF
CDR3nt: TGTGCCAGCAGTTTATCTTATACGGGGTGGGAGACCCAGTACTTC

d_gene: .
abundance: .
j_gene: TRBJ1-1
v_gene: TRBV28
CDR3aa: CASSSRYGLNTEAFF
CDR3nt: TGTGCCAGCAGCTCCCGGTACGGGTTGAACACTGAAGCTTTCTTT

d_gene: .
abundance: .
j_gene: TRBJ2-6
v_gene: TRBV6-5
CDR3aa: CASSYSSGLGANVLTF
CDR3nt: TGTGCCAGCAGTTACTCGTCGGGGTTAGGGGCCAACGTCCTGACTTTC

d_gene: .
abundance: .
j_gene: TRBJ2-6
v_gene: TRBV30
CDR3aa: CAWSGGAGANVLTF
CDR3nt: TGTGCCTGGAGTGGAGGTGCTGGGGCCAACGTCCTGACTTTC

d_gene: .
abundance: .
j_gene: TRBJ2-3
v_gene: TRBV9
CDR3aa: CASSWGGETSDTQYF
CDR3nt: TGTGCCAGCAGTTGGGGGGGCGAGACCTCAGATACGCAGTATTTT

d_gene: .
abundance: .
j_gene: TRBJ2-7
v_gene: TRBV9
CDR3aa: CASSVAGGTYEQYF
CDR3nt: TGTGCCAGCAGCGTAGCAGGGGGGACCTACGAGCAGTACTTC

d_gene: TRBD1
abundance: .
j_gene: TRBJ1-5
v_gene: TRBV19
CDR3aa: CASSIGDRGLQPQHF
CDR3nt: TGTGCCAGTAGTATTGGGGACAGGGGGCTTCAGCCCCAGCATTTT

d_gene: .
abundance: .
j_gene: TRBJ2-7
v_gene: TRBV29-1
CDR3aa: CSVVDSYEQYF
CDR3nt: TGCAGCGTTGTTGACTCCTACGAGCAGTACTTC

d_gene: .
abundance: .
j_gene: TRBJ1-2
v_gene: TRBV6-5
CDR3aa: CASSYGAGNGYTF
CDR3nt: TGTGCCAGCAGTTACGGGGCAGGGAATGGCTACACCTTC

d_gene: TRBD1
abundance: .
j_gene: TRBJ2-1
v_gene: TRBV5-1
CDR3aa: CASSFSGTGGFSEQFF
CDR3nt: TGCGCCAGCAGCTTCTCCGGGACAGGGGGTTTCAGTGAGCAGTTCTTC

d_gene: TRBD1
abundance: .
j_gene: TRBJ2-3
v_gene: TRBV7-8
CDR3aa: CASSSRDRVTDTQYF
CDR3nt: TGTGCCAGCAGCTCCCGGGACAGGGTCACAGATACGCAGTATTTT

d_gene: TRBD2
abundance: .
j_gene: TRBJ2-7
v_gene: TRBV27
CDR3aa: CASRLTSGSLYEQYF
CDR3nt: TGTGCCAGCAGACTCACTAGCGGGAGTCTCTACGAGCAGTACTTC

d_gene: TRBD1
abundance: .
j_gene: TRBJ2-1
v_gene: TRBV19
CDR3aa: CASSVDRGYIDEQFF
CDR3nt: TGTGCCAGTAGTGTGGACAGGGGGTACATCGATGAGCAGTTCTTC

d_gene: .
abundance: .
j_gene: TRBJ1-1
v_gene: TRBV5-4
CDR3aa: CASSLLENTEAFF
CDR3nt: TGTGCCAGCAGCTTACTCGAGAACACTGAAGCTTTCTTT

d_gene: TRBD1
abundance: .
j_gene: TRBJ2-7
v_gene: TRBV19
CDR3aa: CASSAGTASYEQYF
CDR3nt: TGTGCCAGTTCCGCCGGGACAGCCTCCTACGAGCAGTACTTC

d_gene: TRBD1
abundance: .
j_gene: TRBJ1-5
v_gene: TRBV7-2
CDR3aa: CASSFTGVGNQPQHF
CDR3nt: TGTGCCAGCAGCTTCACAGGGGTTGGCAATCAGCCCCAGCATTTT

d_gene: .
abundance: .
j_gene: TRBJ2-5
v_gene: TRBV7-7
CDR3aa: CASSLADRSGETQYF
CDR3nt: TGTGCTAGCAGCTTAGCCGACAGGTCCGGAGAGACCCAGTACTTC

d_gene: .
abundance: .
j_gene: TRBJ2-7
v_gene: TRBV6-5
CDR3aa: CASGKGSHEQYF
CDR3nt: TGTGCCAGCGGGAAGGGGTCCCACGAGCAGTACTTC

d_gene: .
abundance: .
j_gene: TRBJ2-2
v_gene: TRBV10-3
CDR3aa: CAISAWATANTGELFF
CDR3nt: TGTGCCATCAGTGCATGGGCTACTGCGAACACCGGGGAGCTGTTTTTT

d_gene: TRBD1
abundance: .
j_gene: TRBJ2-1
v_gene: TRBV9
CDR3aa: CASSPGQSHYNEQFF
CDR3nt: TGTGCCAGCAGCCCGGGACAGTCCCACTACAATGAGCAGTTCTTC

d_gene: .
abundance: .
j_gene: TRBJ1-5
v_gene: TRBV6-5
CDR3aa: CASSYSLRTPQHF
CDR3nt: TGTGCCAGCAGTTACTCGTTGCGGACACCCCAGCATTTT

d_gene: .
abundance: .
j_gene: TRBJ1-5
v_gene: TRBV19
CDR3aa: CASREGGVDQPQHF
CDR3nt: TGTGCCAGTAGGGAGGGCGGAGTGGATCAGCCCCAGCATTTT